This TCR beta chain was obtained from a study of cytomegalovirus exposure and HLA in healthy donors. CDR3 length: 18 amino acids. V lost 1 base and J lost 0; bases outside the gene matches: 9. Germline V gene lookup returns CDR1 SGHTA and CDR2 FQGNSA. With 60 Vbeta and 13 Jbeta primers, the PCR was carried out. The protocol was immunoSEQ multiplex PCR, while the TCRdb copy is restricted to in-frame clones and leaves out a portion. This sample has some 130,000 clones, with around three quarters found just once. V usage is TRBV7-2 and J usage is TRBJ1-5; 7 nucleotides agree with TRBD1. The sample was PBMCs. This clonotype was sampled from a male donor in good health and CMV-seronegative. CDR3 amino acids: CASSLGAAGGYSNQPQHF. CDR3 bases: TGTGCCAGCAGCTTAGGAGCGGCAGGGGGATATAGCAATCAGCCCCAGCATTTT.